Below, 28 T cell receptor beta chains from the same sample are listed, as sequenced in a study of T-cell memory formation after mild COVID-19. TCRdb processed the 5' RACE reads anew with MiXCR; each CDR3 protein has one entry. The data contain 560,000 or so distinct CDR3 sequences, roughly a sixth of them seen just once; the ten biggest clones take up about 8.1%. What was sequenced was PBMCs or a T cell subset sorted from them (not recorded which). Receptors originate from an adult woman who had mild COVID-19 (a few samples of this study predate the infection). Cell type and time point are not known.

The sample holds a few counts of this clonotype. This chain uses TRBV27 with TRBJ1-3; 7 bases are shared with TRBD1. Germline loops: CDR1 MNHEY, CDR2 SMNVEV (reference sequence). The CDR3 spans 17 residues. Trimming removed 5 bases from V and 2 bases from J; junction bases left unmatched: 12. DNA of the CDR3: TGTGCCAGCAGTCCACTAGGGACAGCTCGTACTGGAAACACCATATATTTT. Translated: CASSPLGTARTGNTIYF.

The sample holds a few counts of this clonotype. The chain uses TRBV7-2 and TRBJ1-6; the D gene is possibly TRBD1 (6 bases). The CDR3 is 14 amino acids. V was shortened by 6 bases and J by 3 bases, with 9 bases between the two germline ends. The V gene's germline CDR1 is SGHTA and CDR2 FQGNSA. The CDR3 here is CASSPQGYNSPLHF. CDR3 sequence (DNA): TGTGCCAGCAGTCCACAGGGCTATAATTCACCCCTCCACTTT.

The chain combines TRBV20-1 with TRBJ2-7; D is uncertain. Germline V gene data show CDR1 as DFQATT and CDR2 as SNEGSKA (reference sequence). CDR3 length equals 13 residues. Trimming pared 3 bases from V and 2 bases from J, leaving 11 bases between. The CDR3 protein is CSASPQQPYEQYF. In nucleotides, the CDR3 is TGCAGTGCTAGCCCCCAACAACCCTACGAGCAGTACTTC.

This clonotype was seen more than once but under ten times. CDR3 nucleotides: TGTGCCAGCAGCTTAGGACTAGCGGGAGCCGAGCAGTACTTC. Amino acid sequence: CASSLGLAGAEQYF. The chain employs TRBV7-2 and TRBJ2-7; TRBD2 matches at 12 bases. The CDR3 contains 14 residues. V dropped 1 base and J dropped 6; count of bases not matched to a gene: 1. The germline CDR1 and CDR2 sequences are SGHTA and FQGNSA.

This clonotype showed up just a few times. The chain employs TRBV11-2 and TRBJ1-2, with 9 bases matching TRBD1. CDR1 and CDR2 (germline): SGHAT, FQNNGV. The CDR3 is made up of 17 amino acids. J lost 4 bases, V lost 8 bases, and 17 bases had no gene match. The CDR3 is CASHLGDRVTYFYGYTF. The DNA of the CDR3 is TGTGCCAGCCACTTGGGGGACAGGGTAACCTACTTCTATGGCTACACCTTC.

This clonotype was seen more than once but under ten times. The chain is built from TRBV7-6 and TRBJ2-7; TRBD1 aligns across 7 bases. The CDR3 is made up of 15 amino acids. Losses at the gene ends were 5 bases for V and 2 bases for J; bases not matched to a gene: 9. Germline CDR1 SGHVS, CDR2 FNYEAQ. The CDR3 is CASSPRTGATYEQYF. The DNA of the CDR3 is TGTGCCAGCAGCCCCCGGACAGGCGCTACCTACGAGCAGTACTTC.

Only a few counts were recorded for this clonotype. The V gene is TRBV20-1, the J gene TRBJ2-1; TRBD2 aligns across 7 bases. Germline assignment: CDR1 DFQATT and CDR2 SNEGSKA (reference sequence). This CDR3 contains 15 residues. V lost 3 bases to trimming and J lost 0 bases; unmatched junction nucleotides: 5. This chain's CDR3 is CSASIGGSSYNEQFF. CDR3 sequence (DNA): TGCAGTGCTAGCATCGGGGGGAGCTCCTACAATGAGCAGTTCTTC.

A few counts support this clonotype. The V and J genes are TRBV6-6 and TRBJ1-1; D possibly corresponds to TRBD1 (6 bases). This CDR3 has 14 residues. The germline V gene encodes CDR1 MNHNY and CDR2 SVGAGI (reference sequence). V gave up 5 bases and J gave up 4 bases, with 14 bases separating them. CDR3 region: CASSQQQGGTEAFF. CDR3 in DNA: TGTGCCAGCAGTCAGCAACAGGGAGGCACTGAAGCTTTCTTT.

This clonotype showed up just a few times. The chain links TRBV28 to TRBJ2-5, with D possibly being TRBD1 (6 bases). Per germline, CDR1 MDHEN and CDR2 SYDVKM. V was clipped by 4 bases and J by 5 bases, with 14 bases between them. CDR3 length equals 14 residues. The CDR3 sequence is CASSSRQAWETQYF. The CDR3 DNA is TGTGCCAGCAGTTCTCGACAGGCCTGGGAGACCCAGTACTTC.

CDR3 loop: CASRPSGSSGANVLTF. The CDR3 DNA reads TGTGCCAGCAGGCCTAGCGGAAGCTCTGGGGCCAACGTCCTGACTTTC. The chain combines TRBV2 with TRBJ2-6, with 7 bases lining up with TRBD2. Trimming took 6 bases from V and 0 from J; bases not matched to a gene: 5. Germline V gives CDR1 SNHLY, CDR2 FYNNEI. This CDR3 region has 16 residues.

The J gene is TRBJ1-6, the V gene TRBV7-2, with D uncertain. The CDR3 length is 14 residues. Germline V lookup: CDR1 SGHTA, CDR2 FQGNSA. V lost 1 base and J 7 bases, leaving 8 bases between the germline ends. The CDR3 nucleotides read TGTGCCAGCAGCTTAGTTGGCCCCAATTCACCCCTCCACTTT. Amino acid sequence: CASSLVGPNSPLHF.

This clonotype was picked up a small number of times. The chain combines TRBV12-3 or TRBV12-4 with TRBJ2-7; D is unclear. CDR3 length: 13 residues. Between the trimmed V and J ends, which lost 7 bases and 7 bases, there was a span of 17 bases. CDR3 residues: CASTWGNLYEQYF. CDR3 DNA: TGTGCCAGCACCTGGGGTAACCTCTATGAGCAGTACTTC.

This clonotype turned up a few times. V and J are TRBV7-2 and TRBJ2-7; D is unclear. CDR3 length equals 14 residues. Trimming cost V 1 base and J 0 bases, with 7 bases left between them. From germline, CDR1 is SGHTA and CDR2 FQGNSA. The CDR3 DNA reads TGTGCCAGCAGCTTAGAGGGCCACTCCTACGAGCAGTACTTC. This codes for CASSLEGHSYEQYF.

The chain is built from TRBV6-5 and TRBJ2-7, with 9 bases identical to TRBD1. Germline V lookup: CDR1 MNHEY, CDR2 SVGAGI. This CDR3 is built from 15 residues. V lost 4 bases and J lost 4; bases outside the gene matches: 8. CDR3 DNA sequence: TGTGCCAGCAGTTGGGGACAGGGAGCTGGATACGAGCAGTACTTC. This translates into CASSWGQGAGYEQYF.

This clonotype was picked up a small number of times. The DNA for the CDR3 is TGTGCCAGCAGCTCAAGAGCGGGGCCGGATACGCAGTATTTT. Amino acid sequence: CASSSRAGPDTQYF. J is TRBJ2-3 and V is TRBV7-3; 7 bases are shared with TRBD2. This CDR3 has 14 residues. Per the germline V gene, CDR1 is SGHTA and CDR2 is FQGTGA. With 4 bases clipped from V and 6 bases from J, the junction kept 7 bases outside the gene matches. Filled out from reference TRBV7-3 and TRBJ2-3, the complete variable domain reads GAGVSQTPSNKVTEKGKYVELRCDPISGHTALYWYRQSLGQGPEFLIYFQGTGAADDSGLPNDRFFAVRPEGSVSTLKIQRTERGDSAVYLCASSSRAGPDTQYFGPGTRLTVL.

This clonotype appeared many times. The rearrangement uses TRBV7-9 and TRBJ2-7; 8 bases map to TRBD1. This CDR3 contains 17 residues. Per the germline V gene, CDR1 is SEHNR and CDR2 is FQNEAQ (reference sequence). Losses at the gene ends were 0 bases for V and 4 bases for J; bases not matched to a gene: 11. The CDR3 region has the DNA TGTGCCAGCAGCTTAGCAGATTCCGGACAGGGATTGTACGAGCAGTACTTC. Amino acid sequence: CASSLADSGQGLYEQYF.

CDR3 protein: CASNPQGNEQFF. The CDR3 coding sequence is TGTGCCAGCAATCCACAGGGGAATGAGCAGTTCTTC. The chain joins TRBV2 to TRBJ2-1, with 7 positions matching TRBD1. The CDR3 extends over 12 amino acids. Trimming took 7 bases from V and 7 from J; bases not matched to a gene: 4. Germline CDR1 SNHLY, CDR2 FYNNEI.

The sample holds a few counts of this clonotype. The V gene is TRBV7-2, the J gene TRBJ2-1; 8 bases match TRBD2. The CDR3 runs 15 residues. The junction had 6 bases not matched to a gene; V was cut back by 1 base and J by 7 bases. Germline lookup yields CDR1 SGHTA and CDR2 FQGNSA. The CDR3 DNA sequence: TGTGCCAGCAGCTTAGAACGGGAGGGCCAGAATGAGCAGTTCTTC. This codes for CASSLEREGQNEQFF.

The genes are TRBV3-1 and TRBJ2-1; tentatively, D is TRBD2 (5 bases). In germline, CDR1 is LGHDT, CDR2 YNNKEL (reference sequence). V lost 1 base and J lost 4, with 11 bases in between. The CDR3 loop spans 15 amino acids. DNA for the CDR3: TGTGCCAGCAGCCAAGGAGGGTCAGCTTACAATGAGCAGTTCTTC. This gives the protein CASSQGGSAYNEQFF.

A word on this clonotype: Just one base apart from a much larger clone, this may be a read error. The chain links TRBV7-9 to TRBJ2-4; D is possibly TRBD2 (6 bases). This CDR3 has 17 amino acids. CDR1 SEHNR and CDR2 FQNEAQ come from the germline V gene (reference sequence). The CDR3 loop is CASSRSGGPDVVDIRYF. DNA of the CDR3: TGTGCCAGCTCGCGGAGCGGAGGGCCCGACGTTGTGGACATTCGGTACTTC.

This clonotype was seen only a few times. This rearrangement joins TRBV24-1 to TRBJ2-3; the D gene is possibly TRBD2 (6 bases). In germline, CDR1 is KGHDR, CDR2 SFDVKD. Trimming stripped 8 bases from V and 3 bases from J, with 11 bases between. The length of the CDR3 is 13 residues. This CDR3 is CATMKAGTDTQYF. The CDR3 coding sequence is TGTGCCACCATGAAGGCGGGGACAGATACGCAGTATTTT.

This chain uses TRBV4-3 with TRBJ2-2; the D gene is possibly TRBD2 (5 bases). CDR1 and CDR2 (germline): LGHNA, YSLEER. CDR3 length: 19 residues. Trimming cost V 0 bases and J 0 bases, with 17 bases left between them. For the CDR3, the DNA is TGCGCCAGCAGCCAAGATCTTGGGCCTAGCAGTCCGAACACCGGGGAGCTGTTTTTT. This sequence encodes CASSQDLGPSSPNTGELFF.

In this sample, this clonotype turned up many times. The genes are TRBV5-6 and TRBJ2-7, with D hard to call. This CDR3 spans 14 amino acids. Germline values: CDR1 SGHDT, CDR2 YYEEEE. V lost 1 base, J lost 6 bases, and 14 bases lay in between. CDR3 bases: TGTGCCAGCAGCTTGTCCCGGGTGTGGGGCGAGCAGTACTTC. Its protein product is CASSLSRVWGEQYF. The entire variable domain, with the rest obtained from reference TRBV5-6 and TRBJ2-7, is as follows: DAGVTQSPTHLIKTRGQQVTLRCSPKSGHDTVSWYQQALGQGPQFIFQYYEEEERQRGNFPDRFSGHQFPNYSSELNVNALLLGDSALYLCASSLSRVWGEQYFGPGTRLTVT.

This clonotype appeared a few times. The chain links TRBV12-3 or TRBV12-4 to TRBJ2-5, with D uncertain. The germline V and J ends were trimmed by 8 bases and 5 bases, with 15 bases remaining between them. This CDR3 spans 13 amino acids. CDR3 DNA sequence: TGTGCCAGCCGCCGTAAAGCTTGGGAGACCCAGTACTTC. Translated, it gives CASRRKAWETQYF.

The rearrangement joins TRBV21-1 to TRBJ2-1; the table names TRBD2, a call not compared with the DNA. TRBV21-1 is noted as a pseudogene. This CDR3 is 17 amino acids long. The CDR3 DNA is TGTGCCAGCAGCAAACCCCTCCCGACTAGCGGGAGAGATGAGCAGTTCTTC. Translated: CASSKPLPTSGRDEQFF.

The chain is built from TRBV14 and TRBJ2-3; the D gene is possibly TRBD1 (5 bases). V was clipped by 4 bases and J by 0 bases, with 17 bases between them. The CDR3 sequence is 17 residues long. Germline V gene sequence: CDR1 SGHDN, CDR2 FVKESK. CDR3 loop: CASSPIGRVSSTDTQYF. CDR3 nucleotide sequence: TGTGCCAGCAGCCCCATTGGCAGGGTCTCTAGCACAGATACGCAGTATTTT. Looking up the rest from reference TRBV14 and TRBJ2-3 gives the full variable domain: EAGVTQFPSHSVIEKGQTVTLRCDPISGHDNLYWYRRVMGKEIKFLLHFVKESKQDESGMPNNRFLAERTGGTYSTLKVQPAELEDSGVYFCASSPIGRVSSTDTQYFGPGTRLTVL.

The rearrangement joins TRBV20-1 to TRBJ2-1; TRBD2 agrees at 8 bases. V lost 3 bases and J lost 7; bases outside the gene matches: 8. This CDR3 comprises 14 residues. Germline V gene data show CDR1 as DFQATT and CDR2 as SNEGSKA (reference sequence). CDR3 nucleotide sequence: TGCAGTGCTAGCACAGCGGGAGTAGGTAATGAGCAGTTCTTC. Encoded protein: CSASTAGVGNEQFF.

The V and J genes are TRBV10-3 and TRBJ2-7; D is uncertain. The CDR3 totals 11 residues. The germline V gene encodes CDR1 ENHRY and CDR2 SYGVKD. V was clipped by 4 bases and J by 3 bases, with 4 bases between them. The CDR3 loop reads CAISVNYEQYF. In nucleotides, the CDR3 is TGTGCCATCAGTGTCAACTACGAGCAGTACTTC.